The clone carrying this TCR beta chain was found a few times. Its target is unknown. These data come from a study of T-cell reconstitution after alpha-beta-depleted transplantation in children. Notes on the study in general: The main origin of T-cell counts and diversity one year after transplant was newly produced T cells. Reportedly, only several hundred clones from non-depleted graft cells drove alpha-beta T-cell counts at about two months. Where some patients showed high TCRbeta diversity at day 60, it came from recipient T cells and thymic progenitors that had survived.

A TCRbeta library incorporating unique molecular identifiers was prepared. TCRdb used MiXCR to reprocess the PCR reads, holding one entry per CDR3 protein. There are some 26,000 distinct CDR3 sequences in the sample; 15% to 20% occur only once, and approximately 35% lies in the top ten. Germline CDR1 and CDR2: KGHSH and LQKENI. CDR3 length equals 15 residues. Trimming removed 3 bases from V and 6 bases from J, with 17 bases in between. The gene calls are TRBV18 and TRBJ2-5; D unresolved. The TCR was taken from a male patient under 10 years old who had a stem cell transplant for acute lymphoblastic leukemia, so the T cells may come from the graft donor. The sequenced sample was PBMCs, mostly from graft donor cells, obtained 60 days after TCRalphabeta/CD19-depleted stem cell transplant. The CDR3 protein is CASSPWTELSQTQYF. CDR3 coding DNA: TGTGCCAGCTCACCTTGGACGGAATTGAGCCAGACCCAGTACTTC.